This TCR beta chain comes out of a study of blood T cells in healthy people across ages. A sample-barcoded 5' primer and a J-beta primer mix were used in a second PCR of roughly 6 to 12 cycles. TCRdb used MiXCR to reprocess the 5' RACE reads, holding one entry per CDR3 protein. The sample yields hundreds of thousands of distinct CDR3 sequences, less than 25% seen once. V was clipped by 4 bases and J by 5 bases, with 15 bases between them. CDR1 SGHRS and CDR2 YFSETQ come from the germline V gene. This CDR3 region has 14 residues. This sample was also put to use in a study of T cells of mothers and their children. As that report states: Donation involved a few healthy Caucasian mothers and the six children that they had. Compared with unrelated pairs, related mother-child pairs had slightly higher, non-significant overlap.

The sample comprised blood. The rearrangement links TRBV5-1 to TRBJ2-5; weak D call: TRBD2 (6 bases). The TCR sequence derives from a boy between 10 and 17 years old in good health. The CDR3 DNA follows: TGCGCCAGCAGCGCGGACATCGCGGGGGAGACCCAGTACTTC. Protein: CASSADIAGETQYF.